This TCR beta chain was captured in a study of control samples from healthy donors and cancer patients. This table comes from immunoSEQ multiplex PCR, and its TCRdb copy is limited to in-frame clones, with some not included. The sample records 75,000 to 95,000 clones, 90% being singletons. The CDR3 is 13 residues long. Germline values: CDR1 SQVTM, CDR2 ANQGSEA. V was cut by 7 bases and J by 4 bases, with 11 bases left in between. This chain connects TRBV29-1 to TRBJ2-6, with unresolved D. The sample taken for sequencing was blood. The sequence derives from a woman between 18 and 29 years old in good health. The CDR3 region has the DNA TGCAGCGCCCTACCTGCAGGGGCCAACGTCCTGACTTTC. Its protein product is CSALPAGANVLTF.